These 14 T cell receptor beta chains came from one sample sequenced in a study of T-cell reconstitution after alpha-beta-depleted transplantation in children (dated by TCRdb to 2016 to 2017). The library relied on PCR. The sequencer was an Illumina HiSeq 2500. TCR libraries were prepared with molecular barcoding, using unique molecular identifiers to normalize TCRbeta repertoire quantification. The public reads were reprocessed in TCRdb via fastp at Q25 and MiXCR, keeping in-frame beta chains. Entries are consolidated by CDR3 protein sequence, retaining the most common genes and DNA. Counted in this sample were approximately 490,000 distinct CDR3 sequences; roughly a tenth of them appeared once. 2% of the sample goes to the ten largest clones. The treatment or condition label of this sample denotes: allogeneic hematopoietic cell transplantation with graft depleted of TCRalphabeta T cells and CD19 B cells.

The sequences come from PBMCs, collected before TCRalphabeta/CD19-depleted stem cell transplant. Source of these receptors: a child aged 2-15 years with inherited bone marrow failure, due to receive a stem cell transplant.

This clonotype came up many times. The chain links TRBV4-2 to TRBJ2-7; the match to TRBD2 covers 9 bases. V lost 0 bases and J lost 7; bases outside the gene matches: 7. The CDR3 consists of 15 residues. Germline loops: CDR1 LGHNA, CDR2 YNFKEQ. The CDR3 protein is CASSQELAGPLEQYF. The CDR3 bases are TGTGCCAGCAGCCAAGAACTAGCGGGCCCCCTGGAGCAGTACTTC.

Many counts were recorded for this clonotype. The chain carries TRBV23-1 and TRBJ2-7; D unclear. TRBV23-1 is recorded as an ORF, its role being uncertain. The CDR3 loop spans 12 amino acids. V was clipped by 0 bases and J by 3 bases, with 3 bases between them. This chain's CDR3 is CASSQSDYEQYF. The CDR3 DNA reads TGCGCCAGCAGTCAATCGGACTACGAGCAGTACTTC.

This clonotype appeared a few times. DNA for the CDR3: TGTGCCAGCAGCCAAGTCGGGACAGTCTCCGAGCAGTACTTC. It codes for CASSQVGTVSEQYF. The J gene is TRBJ2-7, the V gene TRBV3-1, with TRBD1 matching over 7 bases. Germline CDR1 LGHDT, CDR2 YNNKEL (reference sequence). The CDR3 has 14 residues. Trimming took 1 base from V and 6 from J; bases not matched to a gene: 6.

V and J are TRBV4-2 and TRBJ2-5; TRBD2 aligns across 14 bases. The trim removed 2 bases at V and 3 bases at J, leaving 5 bases unmatched. Germline CDR1 is LGHNA and CDR2 is YNFKEQ. The CDR3 runs 17 residues. The DNA of the CDR3 is TGTGCCAGCAGCCAATTCCAGACTAGCGGGAGGGAAGAGACCCAGTACTTC. It specifies CASSQFQTSGREETQYF.

This clonotype was observed many times. This chain connects TRBV7-9 to TRBJ2-3; D unresolved. This CDR3 comprises 14 residues. The germline V gene has CDR1 SEHNR and CDR2 FQNEAQ (reference sequence). V was shortened by 3 bases and J by 1 base, with 8 bases between the two germline ends. The CDR3, as DNA: TGTGCCAGCAGCTTCGCGTCGGGCACAGATACGCAGTATTTT. It translates to CASSFASGTDTQYF.

This clonotype was detected many times. This chain links TRBV20-1 with TRBJ2-3, with 15 bases lining up with TRBD2. Germline trimming cut 5 bases from V and 5 bases from J; bases unmatched to any gene: 5. Germline assignment: CDR1 DFQATT and CDR2 SNEGSKA (reference sequence). The CDR3 totals 15 residues. The CDR3 region is CSAFGLAGGIDTQYF. CDR3 coding DNA: TGCAGTGCTTTCGGACTAGCGGGAGGGATAGATACGCAGTATTTT.

The chain has TRBV12-3 or TRBV12-4 and TRBJ1-3, with D hard to call. This CDR3 is built from 14 residues. V was cut by 5 bases and J by 2 bases, with 10 bases left in between. CDR3 sequence (DNA): TGTGCCAGCAGTCTCCTCGAGACTGGAAACACCATATATTTT. Translated: CASSLLETGNTIYF.

This clonotype has ten or more counts. The chain carries TRBV9 and TRBJ2-1, with D perhaps assigned TRBD1 or TRBD2 (5 bases each). The CDR3 length is 14 residues. V lost 0 bases, J lost 4 bases, and 8 bases lay in between. Germline CDR1 and CDR2: SGDLS and YYNGEE. The CDR3 protein is CASSVAGLYNEQFF. The DNA for the CDR3 is TGTGCCAGCAGCGTAGCGGGGCTATACAATGAGCAGTTCTTC.

CDR3 nucleotides: TGCAGCGTGGGAGGGGACTCGCGAGGAGAAAAACTGTTTTTT. Protein: CSVGGDSRGEKLFF. The chain combines TRBV29-1 with TRBJ1-4, with D maybe TRBD1 (5 bases). CDR1 is SQVTM, CDR2 ANQGSEA, per germline. V was pared by 6 bases and J by 8 bases, with 19 bases between. The CDR3 totals 14 residues.

This clonotype was recorded many times. This chain uses TRBV4-3 with TRBJ2-2; TRBD2 matches 11 bases. The V segment lost 1 base and the J segment 6 bases; nucleotides outside the gene matches: 4. The CDR3 is 16 residues long. Germline V gene data show CDR1 as LGHNA and CDR2 as YSLEER. CDR3 DNA sequence: TGCGCCAGCAGCCAAGCGGTGACTAGCGGGGCCGGGGAGCTGTTTTTT. Translating it yields CASSQAVTSGAGELFF.

This rearrangement joins TRBV27 to TRBJ1-5; the D gene is possibly TRBD1 (5 bases). The V gene lost 0 bases and the J gene lost 6 bases, with 15 bases spanning the gap. Germline values: CDR1 MNHEY, CDR2 SMNVEV (reference sequence). The CDR3 extends over 16 amino acids. This CDR3 is CASSLSSRGAGQPQHF. CDR3 DNA: TGTGCCAGCAGTTTATCTAGTCGGGGCGCGGGTCAGCCCCAGCATTTT.

In its sample, this clonotype was seen many times. CDR3 in amino acids: CASSVGTRETQYF. The DNA for the CDR3 is TGTGCCAGCAGCGTAGGAACAAGGGAGACCCAGTACTTC. The chain combines TRBV9 with TRBJ2-5; D is ambiguous. Deletions cut 0 bases from V and 5 bases from J, with 8 bases between. The CDR3 is made up of 13 amino acids. The germline CDR1 and CDR2 sequences are SGDLS and YYNGEE.

In its sample, this clonotype was seen many times. The chain uses TRBV12-3 or TRBV12-4 and TRBJ2-7; D may match TRBD1 or TRBD2 (7 bases each). Trimming removed 10 bases at V and 7 bases at J, with 23 bases between. The CDR3 contains 14 residues. The CDR3 protein is CATPFPGGAGEQYF. CDR3 coding DNA: TGTGCCACCCCCTTTCCAGGGGGGGCTGGTGAGCAGTACTTC.

This clonotype was seen repeatedly, ten times or more. The rearrangement uses TRBV4-3 and TRBJ2-4; D could derive from TRBD1 or TRBD2 (5 bases each). CDR3 length: 15 residues. Germline loops: CDR1 LGHNA, CDR2 YSLEER. V dropped 4 bases and J dropped 7 bases, with 17 bases sitting between them. The CDR3 spells CASSLKTIEGNIQYF. The CDR3 bases are TGCGCCAGCAGCCTCAAAACAATCGAGGGGAACATTCAGTACTTC.